This TCR beta chain comes out of a study of neurological immune-mediated disorders. Synthesis of cDNA was accomplished via 5'RACE employing 10-nucleotide random UMIs. TCRdb itself ran the 5' RACE reads through MiXCR, one entry per CDR3 protein. The sample holds 20,000 to 30,000 distinct CDR3 sequences, about an eighth seen once. In its sample, this clonotype was seen many times. The unsorted libraries were produced from 2 million PBMCs held at -80 C. The CDR3 runs 16 residues. In germline, CDR1 is SGHAT, CDR2 FQNNGV. The ends lost 1 base at V and 2 bases at J; junction bases unmatched: 1. Sequenced input: PBMCs. The rearrangement links TRBV11-2 to TRBJ2-3, with TRBD2 identical over 12 bases. This sequence originates from a woman aged 55-70 years with HTLV-1-associated myelopathy (HAM/TSP). The CDR3 spells CASSLASGRATDTQYF. The CDR3 nucleotides read TGTGCCAGCAGCTTAGCTAGCGGGAGGGCCACAGATACGCAGTATTTT. Full variable domain (missing parts from reference TRBV11-2 and TRBJ2-3): EAGVAQSPRYKIIEKRQSVAFWCNPISGHATLYWYQQILGQGPKLLIQFQNNGVVDDSQLPKDRFSAERLKGVDSTLKIQPAKLEDSAVYLCASSLASGRATDTQYFGPGTRLTVL.